Here is one T cell receptor (beta chain) with its context. The germline CDR1 and CDR2 sequences are MNHEY and SMNVEV (reference sequence). V gave up 2 bases and J gave up 4 bases; unmatched junction bases: 10. The CDR3 spans 17 residues. As originally analysed: For nucleated cells, counts were estimated from reference gene primer amplification. Repertoires were generated with immunoSEQ multiplex PCR, while TCRdb's copy carries only in-frame clones and drops some. D and trimming come from the DNA, and the V and J calls and clone size come from that table. This sample carries approximately 250,000 clones, around 82% of them seen once, and the ten largest clones take approximately 9%. The entry originates in a study of blood T cell repertoires in COVID-19. Study background: COVID-19 samples from acute and convalescent phases originated in the United States, Italy and Spain. PBMCs, B-cell-depleted T cells, or T cells provided the cDNA or gDNA that made up the material.

The sequenced sample consisted of peripheral blood. The chain employs TRBV27 and TRBJ1-2; 10 bases map to TRBD1. This receptor was identified in a human donor in a cohort sampled during active COVID-19. CDR3 amino acids: CASSLMGGQGSIYGYTF. The CDR3 coding sequence is TGTGCCAGCAGTTTAATGGGGGGACAGGGGTCCATCTATGGCTACACCTTC.